The T cell receptor beta chain under discussion was sequenced for a study of beta chain features in type 1 diabetes. This clone was detected a few times. Its specificity is not known. The sequenced template was cDNA made from the entire isolated RNA. The protocol was immunoSEQ multiplex PCR, while the TCRdb copy is restricted to in-frame clones and leaves out a portion. The sample lists 20,000 to 30,000 clones, roughly two thirds occurring once. Study results and limitations: People with Type 1 diabetes carried modestly yet significantly shorter TCRB CDR3s in all four CD4+ subsets.

The sequence was obtained from a man younger than 30 with type 1 diabetes. Input material: Tregs from blood.

The CDR3 DNA reads TGTGCCAGCTCACCCCGGGGGGGCATCGGTGAGCAGTTCTTC. Its protein is CASSPRGGIGEQFF. The rearrangement links TRBV18 to TRBJ2-1; TRBD2 agrees at 8 bases. Trimming took 3 bases from V and 9 from J; bases not matched to a gene: 7. Germline values: CDR1 KGHSH, CDR2 LQKENI. This CDR3 has 14 residues.